This T cell receptor (beta chain) emerged from a study of blood T cell repertoires in COVID-19. As for the study in general: Sources were T cells, B-cell-depleted T cells, or PBMCs; the material itself was cDNA or gDNA.

The germline gives CDR1 MRHNA, CDR2 SNTAGT. V lost 0 bases to trimming and J lost 3 bases; unmatched junction nucleotides: 6. CDR3 length: 17 amino acids. Individuals aged 18 to 89 years were recruited from 24 US areas. Cohort placement rested on clinical history that participants reported themselves. Participants in the exposed group had met a COVID-19 case in the 2 weeks before joining the study. Here immunoSEQ multiplex PCR was the method, and the copy in TCRdb shows in-frame clones only, minus some. The table shows 300,000 to 450,000 clones, with almost 90% occurring only once. This chain links TRBV6-4 with TRBJ2-7; 12 nucleotides align to TRBD2. Sample: PBMCs or T cells enriched from blood (not recorded which). This receptor was identified in a woman in her thirties who had been exposed to COVID-19. DNA of the CDR3: TGTGCCAGCAGTGACTCTCCCCCTAGCGGGAGGGTCTACGAGCAGTACTTC. Protein sequence: CASSDSPPSGRVYEQYF.